This T cell receptor (beta chain) emerged from a study of T cells in severe cutaneous drug reactions. Study-wide findings and caveats: TRBV12-4 use rose strongly in carbamazepine-induced Stevens-Johnson syndrome or toxic epidermal necrolysis, averaging about 32% in blister cells and 5% to 6% in PBMC.

The donors had carbamazepine-induced Stevens-Johnson syndrome or toxic epidermal necrolysis. Bulk and single-cell libraries used iRepertoire multiplex PCR with TCR subtype-specific primers. TCRdb re-called the multiplex PCR reads; one entry per CDR3 protein, DNA not given. This repertoire includes about 7,200 distinct CDR3 sequences. Details on this clonotype: The antigen is unknown.

CDR1 and CDR2 from the germline V gene are MNHEY and SVGEGT. The CDR3 spans 14 residues. Specimen: cells from a skin blister. The J gene is TRBJ2-1, the V gene TRBV6-2 or TRBV6-3; TCRdb gives TRBD1 as the D gene, but with no DNA this cannot be confirmed. The TCR sequence derives from a human donor with toxic epidermal necrolysis, a severe cutaneous drug reaction. The CDR3 loop reads CASSSGSTAGEQFF.